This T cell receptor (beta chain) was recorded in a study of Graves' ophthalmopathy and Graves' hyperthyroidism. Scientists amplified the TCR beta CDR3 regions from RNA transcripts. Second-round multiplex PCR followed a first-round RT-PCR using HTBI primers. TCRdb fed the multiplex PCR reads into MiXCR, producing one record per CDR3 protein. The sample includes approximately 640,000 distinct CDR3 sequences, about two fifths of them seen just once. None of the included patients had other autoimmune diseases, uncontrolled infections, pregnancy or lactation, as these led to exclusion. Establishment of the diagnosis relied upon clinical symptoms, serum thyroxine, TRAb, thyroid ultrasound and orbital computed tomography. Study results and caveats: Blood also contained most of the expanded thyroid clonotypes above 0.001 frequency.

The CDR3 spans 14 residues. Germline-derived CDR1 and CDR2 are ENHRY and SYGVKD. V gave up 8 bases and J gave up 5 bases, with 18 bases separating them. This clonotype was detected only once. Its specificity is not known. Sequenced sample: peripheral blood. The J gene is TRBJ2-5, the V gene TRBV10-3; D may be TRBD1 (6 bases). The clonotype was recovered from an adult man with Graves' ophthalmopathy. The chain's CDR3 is CAIGARGAVETQYF. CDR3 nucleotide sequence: TGTGCCATCGGTGCCAGGGGTGCCGTCGAGACCCAGTACTTC.